A single sample is the source of the 5 T cell receptor beta chains below, sequenced in a study of blood T cell repertoires in COVID-19. Data came from immunoSEQ multiplex PCR; TCRdb stores just in-frame clones and leaves some out. In the table there are 190,000 or so clones, around 78% of which are singletons. The specimen sequenced was peripheral blood. These receptor sequences come from a woman of 80 years or more with active or convalescent COVID-19.

The V call is TRBV5-4, the J call TRBJ2-4; TRBD2 agrees at 8 bases. This CDR3 region has 16 residues. The J segment lost 5 bases and the V segment lost 4 bases, leaving 11 bases of the junction unmatched. CDR1 is SGHNT, CDR2 YYREEE, per germline (reference sequence). The CDR3 DNA reads TGTGCCAGCAGCCCCAGCGGGGGCGCGAACCAAAACATTCAGTACTTC. Protein: CASSPSGGANQNIQYF.

This chain connects TRBV18 to TRBJ1-4, with D possibly matching TRBD1 (5 bases). V lost 2 bases, J lost 8 bases, and 9 bases lay in between. The CDR3 is 13 residues long. CDR1 is KGHSH, CDR2 LQKENI, per germline. CDR3: CASSPDGGEKLFF. Here the CDR3 DNA reads TGTGCCAGCTCACCAGACGGGGGAGAAAAACTGTTTTTT.

The chain recombines TRBV2 with TRBJ2-3, with a possible D match to TRBD1 (6 bases). From germline, CDR1 is SNHLY and CDR2 FYNNEI. V was shortened by 7 bases and J by 2 bases, with 13 bases between the two germline ends. The CDR3 is 14 residues long. The CDR3 region is CASIAGEYTDTQYF. The CDR3 nucleotides read TGTGCCAGCATCGCAGGGGAGTACACAGATACGCAGTATTTT.

This chain uses TRBV5-1 with TRBJ2-7; the match to TRBD1 covers 7 bases. J lost 6 bases, V lost 1 base, and 13 bases had no gene match. The germline V gene encodes CDR1 SGHRS and CDR2 YFSETQ. CDR3 length: 16 residues. The CDR3 protein is CASSLTQTGTIGEQYF. Written as DNA, the CDR3 is TGCGCCAGCAGCTTGACCCAGACAGGGACAATAGGCGAGCAGTACTTC.

The V gene is TRBV6-5, the J gene TRBJ1-2; possible D gene TRBD1, 6 bases. Germline CDR1 MNHEY, CDR2 SVGAGI. V was pared by 6 bases and J by 5 bases, with 13 bases between. The CDR3 contains 13 residues. The CDR3 sequence is CASRTGQSYGYTF. The CDR3 DNA sequence: TGTGCCAGCAGGACGGGACAAAGTTATGGCTACACCTTC.